The clone carrying this T cell receptor beta chain was recorded once. The antigen is undetermined. For every donor, a draw yielded 8.5 to 10 milliliters of peripheral blood. They isolated at least 6 million PBMCs from each sample. The sample comes from a study of blood T cells in healthy people across ages. Findings and caveats of the study: Observed TCR beta diversity showed a strong correlation with the percentage of naive T cells as measured by flow cytometry.

A sample-barcoded 5' primer and a J-beta primer mix were used in a second PCR of roughly 7 to 11 cycles. TCRdb reprocessed the 5' RACE reads via MiXCR and lists one record per CDR3 protein. The table records over a million distinct CDR3 sequences, 35% to 45% of them present only once. The clonotype originates from a woman between 18 and 30 years old in good health. The sequenced sample consisted of blood.

In DNA form, the CDR3 reads TGTGCCAGCAGAACTCGGGGCGGGGGGGCCCTGGGAGATACGCAGTATTTT. The encoded protein is CASRTRGGGALGDTQYF. This chain connects TRBV6-2 or TRBV6-3 to TRBJ2-3; TRBD2 aligns across 9 bases. V dropped 6 bases and J dropped 5; count of bases not matched to a gene: 15. Germline CDR1 is MNHEY and CDR2 is SVGEGT. This CDR3 has 17 residues.